Below are 22 T cell receptor beta chains sequenced from a single sample in a study of beta chain features in type 1 diabetes. The entirety of the isolated RNA underwent reverse transcription, so expressed TCRB transcripts were sequenced. Method: immunoSEQ multiplex PCR; TCRdb's copy keeps in-frame clones and lacks some. The data show 400,000 to 450,000 clones, with 14% seen just once and 0.035% to 0.045% held by the top ten. Sequencing used naive CD4+ T cells from blood. All receptors derive from a man younger than 45 in good health.

V and J are TRBV21-1 and TRBJ2-4; no check of the table's D call, TRBD2, against the DNA was made. TRBV21-1 is given as a pseudogene. There are 16 residues in the CDR3. CDR3 sequence: CASPRRPGVAKNIQYF. DNA of the CDR3: TGTGCCAGCCCCCGAAGGCCGGGGGTAGCCAAAAACATTCAGTACTTC.

In its sample, this clone was seen a few times. The chain is built from TRBV10-3 and TRBJ2-2; tentatively, D is TRBD1 (5 bases). The CDR3 loop spans 15 amino acids. V was shortened by 2 bases and J by 1 base, with 8 bases between the two germline ends. The germline V gene has CDR1 ENHRY and CDR2 SYGVKD. CDR3 coding DNA: TGTGCCATCAGTGAGGGGCAGGGGAACACCGGGGAGCTGTTTTTT. It is translated as CAISEGQGNTGELFF.

This clone has more than one count but fewer than ten. This chain connects TRBV27 to TRBJ2-1; D is ambiguous. Germline V CDR1 and CDR2: MNHEY, SMNVEV (reference sequence). The CDR3 is made up of 11 amino acids. V lost 3 bases, J lost 8 bases, and 5 bases lay in between. The CDR3 DNA reads as TGTGCCAGCAGTTTGCGCGATGAGCAGTTCTTC. This translates into CASSLRDEQFF.

The J gene is TRBJ2-7, the V gene TRBV18; 9 bases fit TRBD1. With V trimmed by 6 bases and J by 12 bases, 9 bases remained unmatched. Germline-derived CDR1 and CDR2 are KGHSH and LQKENI. The length of the CDR3 is 12 residues. CDR3 bases: TGTGCCAGCTCTCCCGGGACAGGGCCCCTGTACGTC. Its protein is CASSPGTGPLYV.

This clone was found a few times. The V call is TRBV7-9, the J call TRBJ1-1, with 8 bases identical to TRBD1. After removal of 6 bases from V and 1 base from J, the junction contained 16 bases not matched to a gene. The CDR3 contains 18 residues. Per the germline V gene, CDR1 is SEHNR and CDR2 is FQNEAQ (reference sequence). The CDR3 loop is CASRRLSGQATRNTEAFF. As DNA, the CDR3 is TGTGCCAGCAGACGTCTTTCGGGACAGGCGACTAGGAACACTGAAGCTTTCTTT.

The chain uses TRBV7-6 and TRBJ2-7; possibly TRBD2 for D (5 bases). The ends were cut back, 7 bases at V and 7 bases at J, with 11 bases in the middle. Per germline, CDR1 SGHVS and CDR2 FNYEAQ. This CDR3 is built from 11 residues. The CDR3 DNA sequence: TGTGCCAGCACCCCCCCGGGAGAGCAGTACGTC. Its translation is CASTPPGEQYV.

The DNA of the CDR3 is TGTGCCAGCAGCTCCCGCGAAGGAGCTTTCTTT. It translates to CASSSREGAFF. V is TRBV7-9 and J is TRBJ1-1; the D is unclear. Germline loops: CDR1 SEHNR, CDR2 FQNEAQ (reference sequence). There are 11 residues in the CDR3. Trimming removed 4 bases at V and 10 bases at J, with 10 bases between.

A few counts support this clone. The chain is built from TRBV7-2 and TRBJ1-4; the D gene is possibly TRBD1 (6 bases). Germline values: CDR1 SGHTA, CDR2 FQGNSA. V shed 8 bases and J shed 6 bases, with 13 bases lying between them. The CDR3 runs 13 residues. The CDR3 sequence: CASRGQSYEKLFF. DNA of the CDR3: TGTGCCAGCCGAGGACAGTCGTATGAAAAACTGTTTTTT.

A few counts support this clone. The DNA of the CDR3 is TGTGCCAGCAGCTTACTAGGCCCAGGGGGCTTTGAGACCCAGTACTTC. As protein: CASSLLGPGGFETQYF. The chain recombines TRBV11-3 with TRBJ2-5; 8 bases align to TRBD1. The CDR3 loop spans 16 amino acids. The germline gives CDR1 SGHNT, CDR2 YENEEA. After removal of 2 bases from V and 5 bases from J, the junction contained 10 bases not matched to a gene.

This clone was detected a few times. V is TRBV7-7 and J is TRBJ2-5; maybe TRBD2 (5 bases). This CDR3 contains 10 residues. Germline V gene lookup returns CDR1 SSHAT and CDR2 FNYEAQ (reference sequence). CDR3 DNA sequence: TGTGGCGGAGGAGTTGAGACCCAGTACTTC. It specifies CGGGVETQYF.

The chain links TRBV25-1 to TRBJ2-6; 7 bases line up with TRBD1. The CDR3 sequence is 17 residues long. Germline assignment: CDR1 MGHDK and CDR2 SYGVNS. The trim removed 9 bases at V and 0 bases at J, leaving 11 bases unmatched. The CDR3 DNA reads TGTGCCAGGGGGAACAGGGGAAACACCTCTGGGGCCAACGTCCTGACTTTC. Amino acid sequence: CARGNRGNTSGANVLTF.

This clone was detected only a few times. The chain carries TRBV9 and TRBJ2-7; D may correspond to TRBD1 or TRBD2 (6 bases each). CDR1 is SGDLS, CDR2 YYNGEE, per germline. CDR3 length equals 14 residues. Trimming took off 4 bases at V and 6 bases at J, with 17 bases between the two ends. CDR3 nucleotide sequence: TGTGCCAGCAGCCCTCGCCGGGGGCTTGCCGAGCAGTACTTC. The encoded protein is CASSPRRGLAEQYF. The variable domain in full, completed from reference TRBV9 and TRBJ2-7, reads DSGVTQTPKHLITATGQRVTLRCSPRSGDLSVYWYQQSLDQGLQFLIQYYNGEERAKGNILERFSAQQFPDLHSELNLSSLELGDSALYFCASSPRRGLAEQYFGPGTRLTVT.

The gene calls are TRBV15 and TRBJ2-1; 11 positions match TRBD2. Germline CDR1 LNHNV, CDR2 YYDKDF (reference sequence). The CDR3 runs to 15 residues. V dropped 0 bases and J dropped 8; count of bases not matched to a gene: 3. The CDR3 nucleotides are TGTGCCACCAGCAGAGATCTAGCGGGGGGCGATGAGCAGTTCTTC. It translates to CATSRDLAGGDEQFF.

The chain uses TRBV5-1 and TRBJ2-7; no definite D call. CDR1 and CDR2 from the germline V gene are SGHRS and YFSETQ. The V end lost 0 bases, the J end lost 6 bases, and 10 bases lay between the germline ends. The CDR3 covers 13 residues. The CDR3 reads CASSLVVRAEQYF. The CDR3 DNA reads as TGCGCCAGCAGCTTGGTGGTTCGTGCCGAGCAGTACTTC.

This clone was counted only a few times. The chain employs TRBV4-3 and TRBJ2-1; 8 bases match TRBD2. Germline assignment: CDR1 LGHNA and CDR2 YSLEER. Trimming cost V 4 bases and J 9 bases; bases outside gene matches: 8. The CDR3 runs to 14 residues. The CDR3 protein is CASSLRTSYGEQFF. The CDR3, as DNA: TGCGCCAGCAGCCTCCGGACTAGCTATGGTGAGCAGTTCTTC.

This clone was counted a few times. This chain joins TRBV9 and TRBJ2-7; 7 bases line up with TRBD2. Germline CDR1 and CDR2: SGDLS and YYNGEE. Germline trimming cut 4 bases from V and 7 bases from J; bases unmatched to any gene: 17. The CDR3 totals 16 residues. CDR3 region: CASSPPSVGGSGEQYF. The CDR3 DNA sequence: TGTGCCAGCAGCCCCCCTAGTGTGGGCGGGAGTGGGGAGCAGTACTTC. Supplemented by reference TRBV9 and TRBJ2-7, the full variable domain reads DSGVTQTPKHLITATGQRVTLRCSPRSGDLSVYWYQQSLDQGLQFLIQYYNGEERAKGNILERFSAQQFPDLHSELNLSSLELGDSALYFCASSPPSVGGSGEQYFGPGTRLTVT.

The table lists this clone with many counts. This sequence joins TRBV29-1 and TRBJ1-1; D is unresolved. Germline CDR1 is SQVTM and CDR2 is ANQGSEA. This CDR3 has 14 residues. V gave up 5 bases and J gave up 1 base, with 14 bases separating them. The CDR3 bases are TGCAGCGTTTCTCCTAATGGACGGAACACTGAAGCTTTCTTT. It codes for CSVSPNGRNTEAFF.

The rearrangement links TRBV14 to TRBJ2-1; 11 nucleotides align to TRBD2. V lost 1 base to trimming and J lost 5 bases; unmatched junction nucleotides: 7. The CDR3 is 17 residues long. Germline lookup yields CDR1 SGHDN and CDR2 FVKESK. The CDR3 DNA sequence: TGTGCCAGCAGCCAAGGGCTAGCGGGAGGTGGGCACAATGAGCAGTTCTTC. Residues: CASSQGLAGGGHNEQFF.

Details on this clone: Since a much larger clone is just one base distant, this may be a read error. This chain links TRBV9 with TRBJ2-6; D gene unclear. Deletions cut 5 bases from V and 0 bases from J, with 3 bases between. Germline CDR1 reads SGDLS; CDR2 reads YYNGEE. This CDR3 region has 13 residues. The CDR3 nucleotides read TGTGCCAGCAGACGCTCTGGGGCCAACGTCCTGACTTTC. It is translated as CASRRSGANVLTF. The variable domain in full, with the rest retrieved from reference TRBV9 and TRBJ2-6, is DSGVTQTPKHLITATGQRVTLRCSPRSGDLSVYWYQQSLDQGLQFLIQYYNGEERAKGNILERFSAQQFPDLHSELNLSSLELGDSALYFCASRRSGANVLTFGAGSRLTVL.

This clone has just a few counts. The chain is built from TRBV25-1 and TRBJ2-7, with 7 bases that match TRBD1. CDR1 MGHDK and CDR2 SYGVNS come from the germline V gene. The CDR3 length is 14 residues. Losses at the gene ends were 1 base for V and 9 bases for J; bases not matched to a gene: 9. The CDR3 loop reads CASSEFRQGRVQYF. The CDR3 DNA is TGTGCCAGCAGTGAATTTCGACAGGGAAGGGTGCAGTACTTC.

The rearrangement joins TRBV7-7 to TRBJ2-3; 7 bases map to TRBD2. Germline V gene lookup returns CDR1 SSHAT and CDR2 FNYEAQ (reference sequence). The CDR3 runs 15 residues. With V trimmed by 1 base and J by 1 base, 2 bases remained unmatched. The CDR3 here is CASSLDTSGTDTQYF. The CDR3 coding sequence is TGTGCCAGCAGCTTAGACACTAGCGGCACAGATACGCAGTATTTT. The entire variable domain, with the rest obtained from reference TRBV7-7 and TRBJ2-3, is as follows: GAGVSQSPRYKVTKRGQDVTLRCDPISSHATLYWYQQALGQGPEFLTYFNYEAQPDKSGLPSDRFSAERPEGSISTLTIQRTEQRDSAMYRCASSLDTSGTDTQYFGPGTRLTVL.

This clone was detected a few times. Compared with germline, one end of the junction differs, possibly owing to a read error. This chain links TRBV18 with TRBJ1-1; a weak D match, TRBD1 (6 bases). The germline gives CDR1 KGHSH, CDR2 LQKENI. The CDR3 sequence is 14 residues long. The CDR3 spells CASSPSWTESTMPF. In DNA form, the CDR3 reads TGTGCCAGCTCACCCAGTTGGACAGAAAGTACAATGCCCTTT.